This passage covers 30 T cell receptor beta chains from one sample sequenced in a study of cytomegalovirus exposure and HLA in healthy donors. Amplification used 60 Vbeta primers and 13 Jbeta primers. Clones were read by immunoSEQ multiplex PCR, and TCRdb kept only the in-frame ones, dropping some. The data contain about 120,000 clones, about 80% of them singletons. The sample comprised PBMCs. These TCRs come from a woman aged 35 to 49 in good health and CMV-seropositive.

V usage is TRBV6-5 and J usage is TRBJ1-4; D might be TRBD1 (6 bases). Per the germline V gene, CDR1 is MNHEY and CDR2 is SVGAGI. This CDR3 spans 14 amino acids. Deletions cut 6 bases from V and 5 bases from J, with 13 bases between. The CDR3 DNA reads TGTGCCAGCAGCCCGACAGGCTCAAATGAAAAACTGTTTTTT. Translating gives CASSPTGSNEKLFF.

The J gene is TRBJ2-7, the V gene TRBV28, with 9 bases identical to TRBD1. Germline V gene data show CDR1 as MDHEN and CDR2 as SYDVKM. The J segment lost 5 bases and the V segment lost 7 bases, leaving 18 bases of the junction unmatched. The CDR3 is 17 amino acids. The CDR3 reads CASIPYNLGQGSHEQYF. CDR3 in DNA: TGTGCCAGCATACCGTATAATCTTGGACAGGGGTCCCACGAGCAGTACTTC.

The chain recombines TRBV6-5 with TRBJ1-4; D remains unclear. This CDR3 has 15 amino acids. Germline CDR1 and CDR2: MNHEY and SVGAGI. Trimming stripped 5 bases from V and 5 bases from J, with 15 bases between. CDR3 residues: CASSPSGGMNEKLFF. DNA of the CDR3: TGTGCCAGCAGTCCCTCGGGAGGGATGAATGAAAAACTGTTTTTT.

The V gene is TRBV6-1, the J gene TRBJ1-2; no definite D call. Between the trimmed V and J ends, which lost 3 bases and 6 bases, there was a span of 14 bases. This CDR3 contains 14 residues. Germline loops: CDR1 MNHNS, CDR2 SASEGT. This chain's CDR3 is CASSEGQMIDGYTF. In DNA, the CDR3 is TGTGCCAGCAGTGAGGGCCAGATGATTGATGGCTACACCTTC.

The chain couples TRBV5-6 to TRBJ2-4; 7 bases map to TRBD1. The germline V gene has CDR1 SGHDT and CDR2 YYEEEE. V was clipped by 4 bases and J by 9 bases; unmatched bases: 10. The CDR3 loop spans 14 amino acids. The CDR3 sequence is CASSQAQGLGIQYF. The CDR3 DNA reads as TGTGCCAGCAGCCAAGCACAGGGGCTTGGCATTCAGTACTTC. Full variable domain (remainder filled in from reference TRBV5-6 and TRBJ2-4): DAGVTQSPTHLIKTRGQQVTLRCSPKSGHDTVSWYQQALGQGPQFIFQYYEEEERQRGNFPDRFSGHQFPNYSSELNVNALLLGDSALYLCASSQAQGLGIQYFGAGTRLSVL.

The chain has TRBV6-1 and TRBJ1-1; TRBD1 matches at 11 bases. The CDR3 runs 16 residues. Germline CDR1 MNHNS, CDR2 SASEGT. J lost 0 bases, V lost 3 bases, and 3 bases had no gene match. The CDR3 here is CASSEDRGRMNTEAFF. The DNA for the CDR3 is TGTGCCAGCAGTGAGGACAGGGGGCGCATGAACACTGAAGCTTTCTTT.

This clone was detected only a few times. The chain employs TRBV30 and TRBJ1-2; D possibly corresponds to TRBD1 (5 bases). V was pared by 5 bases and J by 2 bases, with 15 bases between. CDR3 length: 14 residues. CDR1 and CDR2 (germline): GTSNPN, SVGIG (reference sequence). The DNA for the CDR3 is TGTGCCTGGTCCCCGCTGGGACTGAACTATGGCTACACCTTC. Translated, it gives CAWSPLGLNYGYTF.

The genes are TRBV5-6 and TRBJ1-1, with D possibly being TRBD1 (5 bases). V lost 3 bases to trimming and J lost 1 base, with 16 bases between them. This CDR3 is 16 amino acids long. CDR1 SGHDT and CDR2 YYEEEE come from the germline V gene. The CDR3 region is CASSWGDSGWNTEAFF. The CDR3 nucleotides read TGTGCCAGCAGCTGGGGGGATTCGGGGTGGAACACTGAAGCTTTCTTT.

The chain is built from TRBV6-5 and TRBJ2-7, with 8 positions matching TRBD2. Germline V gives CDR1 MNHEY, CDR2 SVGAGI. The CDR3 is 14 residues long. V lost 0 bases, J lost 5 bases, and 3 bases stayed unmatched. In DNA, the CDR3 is TGTGCCAGCAGTTACTCAGGACTAGCTGACGAGCAGTACTTC. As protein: CASSYSGLADEQYF.

CDR3 nucleotide sequence: TGTGCCAGCTCTTTTTCACCCAGGGTAGGAAACACCATATATTTT. Encoded protein: CASSFSPRVGNTIYF. V is TRBV2 and J is TRBJ1-3; a possible D gene is TRBD1 (5 bases). Trimming took off 8 bases at V and 4 bases at J, with 18 bases between the two ends. The CDR3 length is 15 residues. Looked up from germline, CDR1 is SNHLY and CDR2 is FYNNEI.

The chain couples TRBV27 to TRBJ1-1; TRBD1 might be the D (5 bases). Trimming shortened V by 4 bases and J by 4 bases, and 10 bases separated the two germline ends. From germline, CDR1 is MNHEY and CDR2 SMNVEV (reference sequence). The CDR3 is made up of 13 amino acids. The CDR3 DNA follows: TGTGCCAGCAGTTATGGAGGGGCCACTGAAGCTTTCTTT. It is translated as CASSYGGATEAFF.

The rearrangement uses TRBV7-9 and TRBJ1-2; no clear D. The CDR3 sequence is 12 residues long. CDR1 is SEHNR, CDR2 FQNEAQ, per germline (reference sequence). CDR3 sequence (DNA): TGTTCCGAGAGCTTGGTTAACTATGGCTACACCTTC. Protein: CSESLVNYGYTF.

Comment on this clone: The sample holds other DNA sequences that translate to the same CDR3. The CDR3: CASSATGRNEKLFF. CDR3 DNA: TGTGCCAGCAGCGCGACAGGAAGAAATGAAAAACTGTTTTTT. The chain is built from TRBV25-1 and TRBJ1-4; weak D call: TRBD1 (6 bases). The CDR3 has 14 residues. Germline V gene sequence: CDR1 MGHDK, CDR2 SYGVNS. Trimming removed 6 bases at V and 5 bases at J, with 13 bases between. The complete variable domain, with remaining parts taken from reference TRBV25-1 and TRBJ1-4, reads EADIYQTPRYLVIGTGKKITLECSQTMGHDKMYWYQQDPGMELHLIHYSYGVNSTEKGDLSSESTVSRIRTEHFPLTLESARPSHTSQYLCASSATGRNEKLFFGSGTQLSVL.

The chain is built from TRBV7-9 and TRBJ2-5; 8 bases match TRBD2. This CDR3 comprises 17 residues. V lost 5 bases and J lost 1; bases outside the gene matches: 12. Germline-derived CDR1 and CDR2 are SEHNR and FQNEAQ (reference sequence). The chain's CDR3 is CASSLGLAGLVQETQYF. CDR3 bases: TGTGCCAGCAGCCTCGGATTAGCGGGACTAGTCCAAGAGACCCAGTACTTC.

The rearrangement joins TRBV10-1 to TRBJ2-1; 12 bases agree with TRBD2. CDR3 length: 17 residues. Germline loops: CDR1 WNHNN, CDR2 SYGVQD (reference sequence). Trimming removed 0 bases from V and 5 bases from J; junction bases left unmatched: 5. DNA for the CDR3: TGCGCCAGCAGTGAGTCCCTAGCGGGAGGGCCGAACAATGAGCAGTTCTTC. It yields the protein CASSESLAGGPNNEQFF.

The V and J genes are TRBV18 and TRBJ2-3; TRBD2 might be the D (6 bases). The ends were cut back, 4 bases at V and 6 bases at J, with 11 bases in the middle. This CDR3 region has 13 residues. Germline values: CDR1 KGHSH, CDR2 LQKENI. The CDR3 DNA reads TGTGCCAGCTCACAGGACTATGGCGATACGCAGTATTTT. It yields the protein CASSQDYGDTQYF.

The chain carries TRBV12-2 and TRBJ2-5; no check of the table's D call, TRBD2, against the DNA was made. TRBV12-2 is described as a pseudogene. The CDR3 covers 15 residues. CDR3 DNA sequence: TGTGCAAGTCGCTTGCAGGGACGCGGGGACGAGACCCAGTACTTC. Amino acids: CASRLQGRGDETQYF.

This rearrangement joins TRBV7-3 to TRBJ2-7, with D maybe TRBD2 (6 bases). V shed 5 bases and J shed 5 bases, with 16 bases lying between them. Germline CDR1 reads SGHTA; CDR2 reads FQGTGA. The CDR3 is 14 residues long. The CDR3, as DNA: TGTGCCAGCAGCGACGGGGGATCTTCCCACGAGCAGTACTTC. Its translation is CASSDGGSSHEQYF. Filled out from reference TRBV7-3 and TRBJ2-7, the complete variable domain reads GAGVSQTPSNKVTEKGKYVELRCDPISGHTALYWYRQSLGQGPEFLIYFQGTGAADDSGLPNDRFFAVRPEGSVSTLKIQRTERGDSAVYLCASSDGGSSHEQYFGPGTRLTVT.

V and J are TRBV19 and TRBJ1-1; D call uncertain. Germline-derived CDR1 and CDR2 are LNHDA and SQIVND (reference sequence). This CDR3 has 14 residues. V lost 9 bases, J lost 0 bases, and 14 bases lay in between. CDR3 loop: CASSDSRMNTEAFF. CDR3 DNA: TGTGCCAGCAGCGATAGTAGAATGAACACTGAAGCTTTCTTT.

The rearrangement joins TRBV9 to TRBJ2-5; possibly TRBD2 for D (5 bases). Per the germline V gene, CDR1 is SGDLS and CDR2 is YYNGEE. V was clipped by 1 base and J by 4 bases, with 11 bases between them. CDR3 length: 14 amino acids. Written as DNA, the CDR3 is TGTGCCAGCAGCGTAAGCCCGGCGGGAGAGACCCAGTACTTC. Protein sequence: CASSVSPAGETQYF.

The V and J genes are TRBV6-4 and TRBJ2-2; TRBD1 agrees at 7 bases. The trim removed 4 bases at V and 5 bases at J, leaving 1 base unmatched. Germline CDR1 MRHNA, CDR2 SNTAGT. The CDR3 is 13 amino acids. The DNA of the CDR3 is TGTGCCAGCAGTGGGACAGGAACCGGGGAGCTGTTTTTT. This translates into CASSGTGTGELFF.

The CDR3 is CASSRDGGYNEQFF. CDR3 nucleotide sequence: TGTGCCAGCAGCCGGGATGGGGGGTACAATGAGCAGTTCTTC. The chain couples TRBV2 to TRBJ2-1, with TRBD2 as a possible D gene (6 bases). V shed 6 bases and J shed 4 bases, with 13 bases lying between them. In germline, CDR1 is SNHLY, CDR2 FYNNEI. This CDR3 is built from 14 residues.

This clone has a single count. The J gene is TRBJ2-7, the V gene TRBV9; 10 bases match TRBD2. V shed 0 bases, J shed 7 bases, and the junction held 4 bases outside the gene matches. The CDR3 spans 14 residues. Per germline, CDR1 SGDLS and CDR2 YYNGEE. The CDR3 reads CASSVALAGREQYF. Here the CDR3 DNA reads TGTGCCAGCAGCGTAGCACTAGCGGGAAGGGAGCAGTACTTC.

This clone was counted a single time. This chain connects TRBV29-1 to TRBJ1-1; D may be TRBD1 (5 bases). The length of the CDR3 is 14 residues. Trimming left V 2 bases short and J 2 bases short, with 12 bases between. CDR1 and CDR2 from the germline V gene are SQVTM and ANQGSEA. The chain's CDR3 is CSVENPGKNTEAFF. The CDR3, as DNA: TGCAGCGTTGAAAACCCAGGGAAAAACACTGAAGCTTTCTTT.

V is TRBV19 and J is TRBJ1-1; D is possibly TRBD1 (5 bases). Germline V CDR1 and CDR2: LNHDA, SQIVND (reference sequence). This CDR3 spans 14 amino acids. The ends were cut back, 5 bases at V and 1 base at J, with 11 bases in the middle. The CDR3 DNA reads TGTGCCAGTAGTTTCGGACACGAGAACACTGAAGCTTTCTTT. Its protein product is CASSFGHENTEAFF.

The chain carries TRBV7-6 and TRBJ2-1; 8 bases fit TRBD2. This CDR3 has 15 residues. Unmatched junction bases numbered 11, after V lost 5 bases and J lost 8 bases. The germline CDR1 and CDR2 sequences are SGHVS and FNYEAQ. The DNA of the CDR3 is TGTGCCAGCAGCCTCCTGGGAACTAGCGGTTATGAGCAGTTCTTC. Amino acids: CASSLLGTSGYEQFF.

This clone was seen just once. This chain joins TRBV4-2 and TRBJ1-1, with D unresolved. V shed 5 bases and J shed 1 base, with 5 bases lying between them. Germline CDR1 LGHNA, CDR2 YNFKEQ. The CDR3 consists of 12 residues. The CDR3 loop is CASSRGNTEAFF. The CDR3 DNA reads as TGTGCCAGCAGCAGAGGGAACACTGAAGCTTTCTTT.

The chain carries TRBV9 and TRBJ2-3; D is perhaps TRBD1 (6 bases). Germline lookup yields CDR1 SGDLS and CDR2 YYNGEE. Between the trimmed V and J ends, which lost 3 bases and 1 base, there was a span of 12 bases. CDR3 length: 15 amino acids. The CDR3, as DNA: TGTGCCAGCAGCGCCAGGGGCGACCGCACAGATACGCAGTATTTT. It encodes CASSARGDRTDTQYF.

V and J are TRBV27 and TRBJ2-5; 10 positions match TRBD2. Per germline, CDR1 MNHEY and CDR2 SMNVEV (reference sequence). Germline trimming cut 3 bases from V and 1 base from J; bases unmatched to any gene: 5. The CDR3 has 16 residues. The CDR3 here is CASSFSGRTFQETQYF. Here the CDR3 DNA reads TGTGCCAGCAGTTTTAGCGGGAGGACGTTCCAAGAGACCCAGTACTTC.

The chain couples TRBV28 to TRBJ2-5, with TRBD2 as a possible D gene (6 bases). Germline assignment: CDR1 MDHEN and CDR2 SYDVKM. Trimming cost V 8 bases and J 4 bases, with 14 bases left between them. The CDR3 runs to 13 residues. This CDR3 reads CASVRGLRETQYF. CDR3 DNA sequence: TGTGCCAGCGTCCGGGGACTCCGAGAGACCCAGTACTTC.